The TCR beta chain described here comes from a study of shared clonotypes between healthy human individuals. Study-wide points: Sharing across a few donors was seen in roughly 5% of naive CD4 clonotypes.

Turning to this clone: The target antigen is unknown.

V gave up 6 bases and J gave up 3 bases, with 12 bases separating them. The germline gives CDR1 MNHNY, CDR2 SVGAGI (reference sequence). This CDR3 contains 14 residues. Deep was the level used in running the assay. Assay used: immunoSEQ multiplex PCR; TCRdb lists only in-frame clones, some missing. This table has 780,000 or so clones, around 77% appearing once. The receptor's source is a woman aged 25 to 39 in good health. The sequenced material came from memory CD4+ T cells sorted from blood. Subset noted: CD45RA-negative fraction. The chain links TRBV6-6 to TRBJ2-1; TRBD2 might be the D (6 bases). This CDR3 is CASREPGDYNEQFF. The CDR3 coding sequence is TGTGCCAGCAGAGAGCCGGGAGACTACAATGAGCAGTTCTTC.